Listed below are T cell receptor beta chains from one sample, sequenced in a study of shared clonotypes between healthy human individuals. Only in-frame clones appear in the TCRdb table, and some are missing; sequencing was by immunoSEQ multiplex PCR. The table shows about 2.3 million clones, with about 92% occurring only once. The sample was naive CD4+ T cells from PBMCs. These TCRs come from a man aged 18 to 29 in good health. Some clones in this sample may be carry-over from other donors' samples. Both conserved end residues are part of each CDR3. Each record gives: V gene, clone size, J gene, D gene, CDR3 protein, CDR3 DNA. D genes are given only for firm matches. Clone size is not always given. Where it is, it says once, few, many or a class for expanded clones.

>TRBV7-2|-|TRBJ2-6|-
CASSLLTFLSGANVLTF
TGTGCCAGCAGCTTATTGACATTTTTATCTGGGGCCAACGTCCTGACTTTC
>TRBV28|few|TRBJ1-1|-
CATGAMEAFF
TGTGCCACCGGGGCAATGGAGGCTTTCTTT
>TRBV11-2|-|TRBJ2-4|-
CASSFGNSVTVEQYF
TGTGCCAGCAGCTTCGGTAACAGCGTCACGGTTGAGCAGTACTTC
>TRBV7-3|-|TRBJ2-3|-
CASSLSRDADTQYF
TGTGCCAGCAGCTTGAGCAGGGACGCAGATACGCAGTATTTT
>TRBV28|-|TRBJ2-7|-
CASSFGNTGFSPENYEQYF
TGTGCCAGCAGTTTCGGAAATACAGGTTTCTCCCCCGAAAACTACGAGCAGTACTTC
>TRBV5-1|-|TRBJ2-5|-
CASSLVASRFQETQYF
TGCGCCAGCAGCTTGGTGGCTAGCCGGTTTCAAGAGACCCAGTACTTC
>TRBV5-5|-|TRBJ1-5|-
CASSLVAGGNQPQHF
TGTGCCAGCAGCTTGGTGGCGGGAGGGAATCAGCCCCAGCATTTT
>TRBV27|-|TRBJ2-7|-
CASSLVGIHEQYF
TGTGCCAGCAGTTTAGTAGGGATCCACGAGCAGTACTTC
>TRBV6-5|-|TRBJ2-2|-
CASRPGRIGELFF
TGTGCCAGCAGACCCGGACGGATCGGGGAGCTGTTTTTT
>TRBV7-3|-|TRBJ2-7|-
CASSLTRDGEQYF
TGTGCCAGCAGCTTAACCAGGGATGGCGAGCAGTACTTC
>TRBV27|-|TRBJ1-5|-
CASSPLGLGSNQPQHF
TGTGCCAGCAGTCCACTTGGCCTAGGTAGCAATCAGCCCCAGCATTTT
>TRBV15|-|TRBJ1-3|-
CATSLTPGNTIYF
TGTGCCACCAGCCTTACTCCTGGAAACACCATATATTTT
>TRBV7-3|-|TRBJ2-1|-
CASSAGVASGYNEQFF
TGTGCCAGCAGCGCAGGGGTGGCTAGCGGCTACAATGAGCAGTTCTTC
>TRBV7-2|-|TRBJ2-7|-
CASTLAPPGYEQYF
TGTGCCAGCACCCTAGCCCCCCCAGGGTACGAGCAGTACTTC
>TRBV7-3|-|TRBJ2-5|-
CASSSRVARQETQYF
TGTGCCAGCAGCTCTAGGGTAGCGCGGCAAGAGACCCAGTACTTC
>TRBV6-1|-|TRBJ1-5|TRBD1
CASGTGFGPQHF
TGTGCCAGCGGGACAGGGTTCGGTCCCCAGCATTTT
>TRBV5-1|-|TRBJ1-3|-
CASSLEGLGFGNTIYF
TGCGCCAGCAGCTTGGAAGGATTAGGTTTCGGAAACACCATATATTTT
>TRBV2|-|TRBJ1-1|-
CASSQGGTEAFF
TGTGCCAGCAGTCAGGGTGGCACTGAAGCTTTCTTT
>TRBV7-9|-|TRBJ1-2|-
CASSRTDYGYTF
TGTGCCAGCAGCCGGACGGATTATGGCTACACCTTC
>TRBV29-1|-|TRBJ2-2|-
CSVEVGGAGTGELFF
TGCAGCGTTGAAGTCGGAGGGGCAGGAACCGGGGAGCTGTTTTTT